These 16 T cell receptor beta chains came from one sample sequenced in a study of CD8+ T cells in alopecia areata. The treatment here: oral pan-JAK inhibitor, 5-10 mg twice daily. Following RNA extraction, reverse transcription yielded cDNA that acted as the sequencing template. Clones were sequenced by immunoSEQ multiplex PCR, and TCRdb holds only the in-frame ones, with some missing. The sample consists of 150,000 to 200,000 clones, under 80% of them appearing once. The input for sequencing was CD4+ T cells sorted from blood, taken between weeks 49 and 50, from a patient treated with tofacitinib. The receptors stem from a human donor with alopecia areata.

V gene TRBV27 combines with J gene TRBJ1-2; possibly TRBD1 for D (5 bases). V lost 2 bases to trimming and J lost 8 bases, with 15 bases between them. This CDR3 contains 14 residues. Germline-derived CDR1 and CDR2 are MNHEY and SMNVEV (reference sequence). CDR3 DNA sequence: TGTGCCAGCAGTTTAGATCCTGTCAGGGAGGGCTACACCTTC. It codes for CASSLDPVREGYTF.

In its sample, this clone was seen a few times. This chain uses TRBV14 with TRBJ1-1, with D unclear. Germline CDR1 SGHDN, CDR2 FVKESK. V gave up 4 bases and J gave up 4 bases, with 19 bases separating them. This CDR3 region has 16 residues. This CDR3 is CASSRLGHKSATEAFF. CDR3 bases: TGTGCCAGCAGCCGCCTGGGCCACAAGTCCGCCACTGAAGCTTTCTTT.

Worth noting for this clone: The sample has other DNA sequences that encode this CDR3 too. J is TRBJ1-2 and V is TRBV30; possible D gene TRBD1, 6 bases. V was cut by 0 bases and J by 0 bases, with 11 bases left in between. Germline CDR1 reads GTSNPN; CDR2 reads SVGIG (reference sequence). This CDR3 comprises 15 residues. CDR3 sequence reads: CAWSVQGLANYGYTF. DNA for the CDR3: TGTGCCTGGAGTGTACAGGGATTAGCTAACTATGGCTACACCTTC.

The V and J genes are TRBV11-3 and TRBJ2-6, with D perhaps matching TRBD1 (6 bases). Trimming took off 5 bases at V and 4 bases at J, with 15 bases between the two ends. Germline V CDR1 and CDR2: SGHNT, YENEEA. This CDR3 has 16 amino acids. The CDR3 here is CASSNPSGAGANVLTF. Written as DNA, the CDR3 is TGTGCCAGCAGCAACCCCTCAGGGGCGGGGGCCAACGTCCTGACTTTC.

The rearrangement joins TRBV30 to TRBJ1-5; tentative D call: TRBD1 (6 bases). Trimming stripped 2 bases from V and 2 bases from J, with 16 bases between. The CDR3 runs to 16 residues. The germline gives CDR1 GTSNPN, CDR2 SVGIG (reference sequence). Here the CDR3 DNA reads TGTGCCTGGAGTCAACAAACAGGGTTGGGCAATCAGCCCCAGCATTTT. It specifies CAWSQQTGLGNQPQHF.

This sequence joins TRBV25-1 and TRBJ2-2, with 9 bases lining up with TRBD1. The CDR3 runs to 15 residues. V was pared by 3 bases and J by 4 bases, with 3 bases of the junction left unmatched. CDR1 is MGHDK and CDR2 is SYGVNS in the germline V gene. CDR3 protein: CASSDRDRATGELFF. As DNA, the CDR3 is TGTGCCAGCAGTGACCGGGACAGGGCCACCGGGGAGCTGTTTTTT. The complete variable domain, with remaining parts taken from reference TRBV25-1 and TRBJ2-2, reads EADIYQTPRYLVIGTGKKITLECSQTMGHDKMYWYQQDPGMELHLIHYSYGVNSTEKGDLSSESTVSRIRTEHFPLTLESARPSHTSQYLCASSDRDRATGELFFGEGSRLTVL.

CDR3 region: CSAGQGLTDTQYF. In DNA form, the CDR3 reads TGCAGCGCCGGTCAGGGGTTGACAGATACGCAGTATTTT. V usage is TRBV29-1 and J usage is TRBJ2-3; D possibly corresponds to TRBD1 (6 bases). Germline V lookup: CDR1 SQVTM, CDR2 ANQGSEA. This CDR3 has 13 residues. The V end was cut by 7 bases, the J end by 3 bases, with 14 bases between.

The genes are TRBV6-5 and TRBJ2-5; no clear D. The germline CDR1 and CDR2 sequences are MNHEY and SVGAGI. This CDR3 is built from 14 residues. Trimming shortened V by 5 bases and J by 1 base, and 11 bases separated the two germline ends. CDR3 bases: TGTGCCAGCAGTCCAGCGTTCACCCAAGAGACCCAGTACTTC. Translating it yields CASSPAFTQETQYF.

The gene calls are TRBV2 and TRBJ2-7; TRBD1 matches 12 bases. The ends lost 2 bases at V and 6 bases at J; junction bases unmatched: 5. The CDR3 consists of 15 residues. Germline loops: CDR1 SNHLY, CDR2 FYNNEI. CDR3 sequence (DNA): TGTGCCAGCAGTGAATCCGGGACAGGGGGCGGCGAGCAGTACTTC. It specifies CASSESGTGGGEQYF.

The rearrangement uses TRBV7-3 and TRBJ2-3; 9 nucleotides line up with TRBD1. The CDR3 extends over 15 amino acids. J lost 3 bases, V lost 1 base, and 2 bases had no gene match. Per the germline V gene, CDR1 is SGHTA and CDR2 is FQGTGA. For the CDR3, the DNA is TGTGCCAGCAGCTTAATACAGGGGGCAACAGATACGCAGTATTTT. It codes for CASSLIQGATDTQYF.

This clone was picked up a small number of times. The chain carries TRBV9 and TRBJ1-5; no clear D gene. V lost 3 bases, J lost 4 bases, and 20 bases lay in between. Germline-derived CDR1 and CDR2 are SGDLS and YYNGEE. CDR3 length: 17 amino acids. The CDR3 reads CASSGKGNVNGNQPQHF. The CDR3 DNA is TGTGCCAGCAGCGGTAAGGGCAATGTTAATGGAAATCAGCCCCAGCATTTT. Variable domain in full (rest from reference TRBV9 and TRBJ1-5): DSGVTQTPKHLITATGQRVTLRCSPRSGDLSVYWYQQSLDQGLQFLIQYYNGEERAKGNILERFSAQQFPDLHSELNLSSLELGDSALYFCASSGKGNVNGNQPQHFGDGTRLSIL.

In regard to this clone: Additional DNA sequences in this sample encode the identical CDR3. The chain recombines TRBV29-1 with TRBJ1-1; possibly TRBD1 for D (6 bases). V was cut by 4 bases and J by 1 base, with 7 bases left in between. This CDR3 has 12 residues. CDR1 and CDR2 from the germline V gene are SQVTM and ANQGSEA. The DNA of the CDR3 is TGCAGCGTTGGGGGGGCGAACACTGAAGCTTTCTTT. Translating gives CSVGGANTEAFF.

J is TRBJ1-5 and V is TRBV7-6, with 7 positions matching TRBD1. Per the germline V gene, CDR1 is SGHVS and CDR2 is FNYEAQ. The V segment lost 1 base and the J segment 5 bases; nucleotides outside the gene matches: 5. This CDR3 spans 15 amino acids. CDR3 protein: CASSLGQGVHQPQHF. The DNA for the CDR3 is TGTGCCAGCAGCTTAGGACAGGGAGTTCATCAGCCCCAGCATTTT.

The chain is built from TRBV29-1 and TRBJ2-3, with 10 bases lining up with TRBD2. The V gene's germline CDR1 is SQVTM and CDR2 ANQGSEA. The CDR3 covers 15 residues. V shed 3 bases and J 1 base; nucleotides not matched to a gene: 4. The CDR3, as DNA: TGCAGCGTTGACCTAGCGGGGGTCCGCACAGATACGCAGTATTTT. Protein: CSVDLAGVRTDTQYF.

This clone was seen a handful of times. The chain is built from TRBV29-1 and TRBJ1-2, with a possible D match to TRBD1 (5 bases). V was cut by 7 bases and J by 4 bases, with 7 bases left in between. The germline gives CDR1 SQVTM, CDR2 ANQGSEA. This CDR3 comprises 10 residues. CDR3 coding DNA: TGCAGCGCCGACAGCTATGGCTACACCTTC. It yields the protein CSADSYGYTF. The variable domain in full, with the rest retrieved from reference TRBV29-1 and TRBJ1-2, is SAVISQKPSRDICQRGTSLTIQCQVDSQVTMMFWYRQQPGQSLTLIATANQGSEATYESGFVIDKFPISRPNLTFSTLTVSNMSPEDSSIYLCSADSYGYTFGSGTRLTVV.

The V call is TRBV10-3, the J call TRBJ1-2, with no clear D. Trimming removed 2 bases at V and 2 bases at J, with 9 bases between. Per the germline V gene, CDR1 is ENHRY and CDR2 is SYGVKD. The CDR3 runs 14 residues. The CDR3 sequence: CAISEGPDNYGYTF. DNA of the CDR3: TGTGCCATCAGTGAGGGGCCGGACAACTATGGCTACACCTTC.